What follows is one T cell receptor (beta chain) and its context. The target of this receptor is not known. Base quality data are lacking; no much larger clone is found one base away. These data are taken from a study of Graves' ophthalmopathy and Graves' hyperthyroidism listed by TCRdb under 2018. Study-wide context: Hyperthyroidism was considered stable if no progression to ophthalmopathy occurred within 18 months of follow-up. To tell Graves' ophthalmopathy apart from Graves' hyperthyroidism, and to predict which patients would progress to ophthalmopathy, the study relied on TCR beta repertoire signatures. In total, 135 blood samples were TCR-sequenced: around 42 ophthalmopathy, some 75 hyperthyroidism and about 17 hyperthyroidism-to-ophthalmopathy patients. To explore V-J signatures that separate ophthalmopathy from hyperthyroidism, a discovery set of 95 to 100 patients was enrolled, consisting of 43 with ophthalmopathy and about 60 with stable hyperthyroidism. An independent validation cohort comprised some 18 hyperthyroidism patients and roughly 15 patients who later progressed from hyperthyroidism to ophthalmopathy. In roughly 6 hyperthyroidism patients, the T-cell repertoire of thyroid tissue was compared with the T-cell repertoire of blood. After sampling, hyperthyroidism patients received methimazole starting at 30 mg daily, and ophthalmopathy patients received high-dose intravenous methylprednisolone.

TCR beta CDR3 regions were amplified from RNA transcripts for repertoire sequencing. A first-round RT-PCR used HTBI primers with the Qiagen OneStep RT-PCR kit, followed by a second-round multiplex PCR, size selection and purification. Libraries were sequenced on an Illumina HiSeq2000 using paired-end 100 bp reads. As for how the authors treated the data: SOAPnuke was used to process the reads, throwing out any read that had adapters, had uncalled bases, had a mean Phred below 15, or lacked an exact constant-primer or identifier match. High-quality paired reads were merged with COPE v1.2.5. Each unique nucleotide sequence was treated as a clonotype, and MiTCR v1.1 was used to align the clonotypes to the IMGT TRB V, D and J references. The analysis was limited to V-J combinations with a frequency above 0.0001, which together covered approximately 99% of repertoires. A TCR clonal expansion and chaos score per V-J combination was defined as the ratio of F50 clonal expansion to chaos observed in the TCRdist matrix. Welch's t-statistics and random forest were used to narrow the features down to around twelve V-J combinations, which were then fed into a naive Bayes classifier. The similarity between thyroid and blood repertoires was quantified using the Morisita-Horn index. Starting from the raw public reads, TCRdb applied fastp trimming at Q25, assembled clones with MiXCR and retained in-frame beta chains. CDR3 protein sequences are deduplicated, and each keeps its most common genes and DNA. TCRdb, not the authors, supplied the V and J calls. Here the sample has about 590,000 distinct CDR3 sequences; less than 45% occur a single time. The ten largest make up around 4.6% of the sample.

V gives up 0 bases and J gives up 7 bases, and the segment between their germline ends measures 10 bases. For CDR1 and CDR2, the germline V gene (reference sequence) lists LGHDT and YNNKEL. Measured from the cysteine to the phenylalanine, the CDR3 is 14 residues long. Only the CDR3 region is kept as DNA, spanning 42 bases read in frame from base 1. The hyperthyroidism patients were 18 to 65 years old and newly diagnosed, with a disease duration of less than 2 months. Anyone with other autoimmune diseases, uncontrolled infections, pregnancy or lactation was excluded from the study. Clinical symptoms, serum thyroxine, TRAb, thyroid ultrasound and orbital computed tomography were used for diagnosis. Trizol reagent was used to extract the total RNA, and its quality was then checked on an Agilent 2100 Bioanalyzer. What the study reported, not specific to this receptor: No statistical method was used to predetermine the sample size, and group allocation was not hidden from the investigators. In validation, the model predicted ophthalmopathy progression with about 70% sensitivity and roughly 78% specificity; 12 predicted patients were CT-confirmed with GO in a median of 6.5 months. In cross-validation, the 13-signature model distinguished ophthalmopathy from stable hyperthyroidism with around 90% sensitivity and 81% to 82% specificity, while in the test set the corresponding values were about 80% and 75%. Among expanded thyroid clonotypes with frequency above 0.001, most also showed up in blood, which suggests that blood repertoires may reflect the thyroid immune response.

This clonotype was obtained from an adult man with Graves' hyperthyroidism. Sequencing was done on a sample of peripheral blood or thyroid tissue (not recorded which). The chain was built from TRBV3-1 and TRBJ1-5, with the D gene not clear enough to name. The CDR3 amino acid sequence is: CASSQDVLEQPQHF. The DNA reads as follows: TGTGCCAGCAGCCAAGATGTGCTGGAGCAGCCCCAGCATTTT.